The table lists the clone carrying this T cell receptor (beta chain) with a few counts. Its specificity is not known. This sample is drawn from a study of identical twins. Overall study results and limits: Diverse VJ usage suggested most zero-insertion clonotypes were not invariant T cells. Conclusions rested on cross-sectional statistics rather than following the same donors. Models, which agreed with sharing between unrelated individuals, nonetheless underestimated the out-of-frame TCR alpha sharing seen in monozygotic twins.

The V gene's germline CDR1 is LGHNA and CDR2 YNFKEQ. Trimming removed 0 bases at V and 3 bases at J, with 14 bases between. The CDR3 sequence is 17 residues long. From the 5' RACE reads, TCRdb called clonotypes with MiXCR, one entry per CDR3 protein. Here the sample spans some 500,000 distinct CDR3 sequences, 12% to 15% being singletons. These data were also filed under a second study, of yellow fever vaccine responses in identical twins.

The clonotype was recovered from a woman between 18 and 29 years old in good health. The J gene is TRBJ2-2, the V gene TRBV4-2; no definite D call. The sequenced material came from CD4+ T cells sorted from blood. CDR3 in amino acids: CASSQDSGLGYTGELFF. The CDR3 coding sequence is TGTGCCAGCAGCCAAGATAGTGGATTAGGGTACACCGGGGAGCTGTTTTTT.